Listed below are T cell receptor beta chains from one sample, sequenced in a study of CD8+ T cells in alopecia areata. Repertoires were generated with immunoSEQ multiplex PCR, while TCRdb's copy carries only in-frame clones and drops some. The top ten hold more than 0.95% of the sample, which has hundreds of thousands of clones, approximately 61% seen once. Material: CD4+ T cells sorted from blood, obtained at week 0. Receptor source: a human donor with alopecia areata. Each CDR3 is given with its conserved first and last residue. Each record gives: J gene, V gene, CDR3 protein.

TRBJ2-3 | TRBV29-1 | CSVDEGDYTDTQYF
TRBJ1-6 | TRBV7-2 | CASRSGGSNSPLHF
TRBJ2-1 | TRBV5-1 | CASSLEPDSYNEQFF
TRBJ2-3 | TRBV29-1 | CSVNRRGADTQYF
TRBJ2-6 | TRBV7-3 | CASSPRTGGEIGANVLTF
TRBJ1-5 | TRBV6-6 | CASSQTGVNQPQHF
TRBJ2-3 | TRBV5-1 | CASSLSEPPTQYF
TRBJ1-2 | TRBV29-1 | CSVTGAYGYTF
TRBJ2-1 | TRBV13 | CASSLGANEQFF
TRBJ1-5 | TRBV7-2 | CASRGTANQPQHF
TRBJ2-5 | TRBV11-1 | CASSLGEWADAGETQYF
TRBJ1-5 | TRBV29-1 | CSARTGNQPQHF
TRBJ1-2 | TRBV29-1 | CSVGTGGAYGYTF
TRBJ2-1 | TRBV20-1 | CSAYSGGEQFF
TRBJ2-5 | TRBV6-6 | CASSYSISPDQETQYF
TRBJ1-2 | TRBV29-1 | CSVERLGGYTF
TRBJ2-5 | TRBV7-9 | CASSQRPPVEETQYF
TRBJ2-2 | TRBV9 | CASSVGHANTGELFF
TRBJ1-6 | TRBV2 | CASSGRITLHF
TRBJ2-5 | TRBV9 | CASSVLGSQETQYF
TRBJ2-5 | TRBV6-5 | CASSYGLAGGQETQYF
TRBJ1-2 | TRBV30 | CAYQGDPSGGYTF
TRBJ1-6 | TRBV29-1 | CSVRDGNSPLHF
TRBJ2-1 | TRBV9 | CASSVASSGGTSYNEQFF
TRBJ2-7 | TRBV30 | CAWSVPRGPAHEQYF
TRBJ2-1 | TRBV29-1 | CSVERNNEQFF
TRBJ2-1 | TRBV10-3 | CAISMQNEQFF
TRBJ1-6 | TRBV14 | CASLQGPTGPLHF
TRBJ1-6 | TRBV7-2 | CASSFDGGRSPLHF
TRBJ1-2 | TRBV7-2 | CASSRTFRDSYTF
TRBJ2-3 | TRBV29-1 | CSVNTDTQYF
TRBJ1-1 | TRBV7-9 | CATQAVGNTEAFF
TRBJ2-1 | TRBV9 | CASSTRDEPLYNEQFF
TRBJ2-7 | TRBV29-1 | CSAVGPGISYEQYF
TRBJ2-2 | TRBV29-1 | CSVSGGTGIDTGELFF
TRBJ2-1 | TRBV30 | CAWTSGLTYNEQFF
TRBJ2-7 | TRBV7-3 | CASSMLTGGEQYF
TRBJ1-6 | TRBV30 | CAWRADRSPLHF
TRBJ2-7 | TRBV5-1 | CASSPGSGVSYEQYF
TRBJ1-2 | TRBV7-9 | CASSSPHGYTF
TRBJ1-6 | TRBV30 | CAWSDGSGSPLHF
TRBJ2-7 | TRBV15 | CATSTNRGDEQYF
TRBJ2-3 | TRBV29-1 | CSVGVHRDDTQYF
TRBJ2-3 | TRBV20-1 | CSASMSDTQYF
TRBJ2-3 | TRBV13 | CASSLSQRGVYF
TRBJ1-1 | TRBV4-1 | CASSQESGRVTEAFF
TRBJ1-4 | TRBV6-6 | CASSYTGGEKLFF